Listed below are T cell receptor beta chains from one sample, sequenced in a study of CD8+CD57+ T cells in acquired aplastic anemia. TCRdb re-called the reads with MiXCR, one entry per CDR3 protein. The repertoire has more than 95,000 distinct CDR3 sequences, about 40% of them found once; the top ten carry around 2.5%. What was sequenced was sorted CD4+, CD8+, or CD8+CD57+ T cells (not recorded which) from PBMCs. The receptors derive from a human donor with aplastic anemia. CDR3s include the opening cysteine and the closing phenylalanine or tryptophan. A D gene is named only where the DNA matches it firmly. Some rows have no size entry. The others give once, few or many, or a class for an expanded clone.

TRBJ2-5,many,.,TRBV5-6,TGTGCCAACTCGGTGGGAGGTAAAAGAGAGACCCAGTACTTC,CANSVGGKRETQYF
TRBJ2-5,many,.,TRBV5-4,TGTGCCAGCAGCAGAGACCGAGCCCCAAGGGAGGACCAGTACTTC,CASSRDRAPREDQYF
TRBJ1-1,many,TRBD1,TRBV2,TGTGCCAGCCGTTGGACAGGCCCCGGGATTGTCGCTGAAGCTTTCTTT,CASRWTGPGIVAEAFF
TRBJ1-3,.,TRBD1,TRBV6-2/TRBV6-3,TGTGCCAGCAGCCCCGGGACAGTCGGAAACACCATATATTTT,CASSPGTVGNTIYF
TRBJ2-6,.,.,TRBV4-3,TGCGCCAGCAGCCTCCAGACTGGGGCCAACGTCCTGACTTTC,CASSLQTGANVLTF
TRBJ2-7,.,TRBD1,TRBV29-1,TGCAGCGTCTGGACAGGGAACGATTACGAGCAGTACTTC,CSVWTGNDYEQYF
TRBJ2-7,once,.,TRBV7-2,TGTGCCAGCAGTCACCGGGGATCCTACGAGCAGTACTTC,CASSHRGSYEQYF
TRBJ2-1,once,.,TRBV5-5,TGTGCCAGCAGCCGAGGGGGGGCGTGTAATGAGCAGTTCTTC,CASSRGGACNEQFF
TRBJ2-7,.,.,TRBV7-9,TGTGCCAGCAGCTTAGTTCGGGTCTCCTACGAGCAGTACTTC,CASSLVRVSYEQYF
TRBJ1-1,many,TRBD1,TRBV7-6,TGTGCCAGCAGCCCAAGGGACAGGGGAGCAAACACTGAAGCTTTCTTT,CASSPRDRGANTEAFF
TRBJ1-1,many,.,TRBV7-8,TGTGCCAGCAGCAGAGGGGGGGATCGGGCTTTCTTT,CASSRGGDRAFF
TRBJ1-2,.,.,TRBV19,TGTGCCAGTACAAGGAATTATAACTATGGCTACACCTTC,CASTRNYNYGYTF
TRBJ1-4,many,.,TRBV7-2,TGTGCCAGCAGCCCCGGCGGCGAAAAACTGTTTTTT,CASSPGGEKLFF
TRBJ1-4,.,.,TRBV7-6,TGTGCCAGCAGCTTATACAATGAAAAACTGTTTTTT,CASSLYNEKLFF
TRBJ2-7,few,TRBD1,TRBV19,TGTGCCAGTAGTGCCGCAGGGGGCTACGAGCAGTACTTC,CASSAAGGYEQYF
TRBJ2-7,.,TRBD1,TRBV29-1,TGCAGCGTTGAAGCAAGCATCGGACAGGGAAGGGCCTACGAGCAGTACTTC,CSVEASIGQGRAYEQYF
TRBJ2-1,few,.,TRBV3-1,TGTGCCAGCAGCCCCCTAGATAGCCTCGGGTACAATGAGCAGTTCTTC,CASSPLDSLGYNEQFF
TRBJ2-1,many,.,TRBV12-3/TRBV12-4,TGTGCCAGCAACCCGACTTACAATGAGCAGTTCTTC,CASNPTYNEQFF
TRBJ1-2,.,TRBD1,TRBV4-3,TGCGCCAGCAGCCCCCCGACAGGGAACGCTTATGGCTACACCTTC,CASSPPTGNAYGYTF
TRBJ1-1,.,.,TRBV29-1,TGCAGCGTTGAAGTCGGGACAACCGCAACTATGAACACTGAAGCTTTCTTT,CSVEVGTTATMNTEAFF
TRBJ1-2,.,.,TRBV29-1,TGCAGCGTTAGGGGCAGTGGCTATGGCTACACCTTC,CSVRGSGYGYTF
TRBJ2-3,medium-sized,.,TRBV15,TGTGCCACCAGCAGAGAGGGGTTTACCTCCGATACGCAGTATTTT,CATSREGFTSDTQYF
TRBJ1-1,many,.,TRBV5-4,TGTGCCAGCAGCTTGGAGACGGTAACTGAAGCTTTCTTT,CASSLETVTEAFF
TRBJ2-4,.,TRBD1,TRBV10-3,TGTGCCATCGGCCAACAGGGGATGGCCAAAAACATTCAGTACTTC,CAIGQQGMAKNIQYF
TRBJ2-7,medium-sized,.,TRBV5-1,TGCGCCAGCAGCTTGTGGGGGGCTGACGAGCAGTACTTC,CASSLWGADEQYF
TRBJ2-5,.,TRBD2,TRBV7-2,TGTGCCAGCAGCCAACGAGCGGGGGGGTTGGAAGAGACCCAGTACTTC,CASSQRAGGLEETQYF
TRBJ1-4,few,.,TRBV2,TGTGCCAGCATGAGCGGGGGGAGGGCAACTAATGAAAAACTGTTTTTT,CASMSGGRATNEKLFF
TRBJ1-2,once,.,TRBV19,TGTGCCAGTACCCCGGGGGCTAACTATGGCTACACCTTC,CASTPGANYGYTF
TRBJ1-1,.,.,TRBV6-1,TGTGCCAGCAGTGAAGCGCGCAGGCTGCGGGACACTGAAGCTTTCTTT,CASSEARRLRDTEAFF
TRBJ2-7,.,.,TRBV7-9,TGTGCCAGCAGCTTAGAACCGGGTCCCTCCTACGAGCAGTACTTC,CASSLEPGPSYEQYF
TRBJ2-3,few,TRBD1,TRBV24-1,TGTGCCACCAGTGATCTCGGGACAGACAACACAGATACGCAGTATTTT,CATSDLGTDNTDTQYF
TRBJ1-4,many,.,TRBV7-2,TGTGCCACAGGAGATGCGGCGAAACTGTTTTTT,CATGDAAKLFF
TRBJ2-7,many,.,TRBV7-2,TGTGCCAGCAGCCCAAACGGAGGACCCTACGAGCAGTACTTC,CASSPNGGPYEQYF
TRBJ2-3,.,.,TRBV24-1,TGTGCCACCAGTGATCCACCAAGCGGCACAGATACGCAGTATTTT,CATSDPPSGTDTQYF
TRBJ2-1,many,.,TRBV5-1,TGCGCCAGCAGCAAGGCAGGGGTTGGACTGGGACACAATGAGCAGTTCTTC,CASSKAGVGLGHNEQFF
TRBJ1-6,many,.,TRBV5-6,TGTGCCAGCACCATTGGGGGGGGCGGAGGGTCACCCCTCCACTTT,CASTIGGGGGSPLHF
TRBJ2-5,.,.,TRBV13,TGTGCCAGCAGCTTCGACAGAGACCAAGAGACCCAGTACTTC,CASSFDRDQETQYF
TRBJ2-7,.,TRBD1,TRBV10-2,TGCGCCAGCAGTGAACAGGGGGCCTCCTACGAGCAGTACTTC,CASSEQGASYEQYF
TRBJ2-3,once,.,TRBV19,TGTGCCAGTACCCCGTCCTCTCAGCATACGCAGTATTTT,CASTPSSQHTQYF
TRBJ1-5,.,.,TRBV5-6,TGTGCCAGCAGCTTATGGGGTATGGGCAATCAGCCCCAGCATTTT,CASSLWGMGNQPQHF
TRBJ1-1,many,.,TRBV2,TGTGCCAGCATCAAAGGGGGGGTAGGGACTGAAGCTTTCTTT,CASIKGGVGTEAFF
TRBJ1-1,many,.,TRBV25-1,TGTGCCAGCAGCGAAACATGGGTAAGGAACACTGAAGCTTTCTTT,CASSETWVRNTEAFF
TRBJ1-2,many,.,TRBV30,TGTGCCTGGAGTGTACTGGCCTATGGCTACACCTTC,CAWSVLAYGYTF
TRBJ1-5,many,.,TRBV29-1,TGCAGCGTCAGGGTGAGGACTTTT,CSVRVRTF
TRBJ1-2,many,TRBD1,TRBV7-2,TGTGCCAGCAGCTTAGGGACAGGGGACAATGGCTACACCTTC,CASSLGTGDNGYTF
TRBJ1-4,.,.,TRBV29-1,TGCAGCGTGGGGGGCGGGTCCGGTGAGAAACTGTTTTTT,CSVGGGSGEKLFF
TRBJ2-3,many,.,TRBV12-3/TRBV12-4,TGTGCCAGCAGCCCTAGGGCCGGCACAGATACGCAGTATTTT,CASSPRAGTDTQYF
TRBJ1-2,.,TRBD1,TRBV5-1,TGCGCCGGCAGCCATGGGGACAGGGCTGTGGATGACTACACCTTC,CAGSHGDRAVDDYTF
TRBJ1-4,many,.,TRBV13,TGTGCCAGCAGCTTAAAGTCTGGGATTGAGGAAAAACTGTTTTTT,CASSLKSGIEEKLFF
TRBJ1-2,.,TRBD1,TRBV29-1,TGCAGCGTTATCCCGGGGACAGGGGACTATGGCTACACCTTC,CSVIPGTGDYGYTF
TRBJ1-6,many,TRBD1,TRBV6-1,TGTGCCAGCCACCGGGACAGTAATTCACCCCTCCACTTT,CASHRDSNSPLHF
TRBJ1-2,once,.,TRBV5-1,TGCGCCAGCAGCTTGGCACAGGGAGTGGATGGCTACACCTTC,CASSLAQGVDGYTF
TRBJ2-7,.,TRBD1,TRBV2,TGTGCCAGCACAAGGACAGGGGGCTACGAGCAGTACTTC,CASTRTGGYEQYF
TRBJ1-2,.,TRBD1,TRBV2,TGTGCCAGCAGTGGGGACCCAGGGGGTGGCTATGGCTACACCTTC,CASSGDPGGGYGYTF
TRBJ1-2,many,.,TRBV20-1,TGCAGTGCTACCCACGCGGGGTATGGCTACACCTTC,CSATHAGYGYTF
TRBJ2-1,.,.,TRBV12-3/TRBV12-4,TGTGCCAGCAGTTTAAAGGGGAACTCCTACAATGAGCAGTTCTTC,CASSLKGNSYNEQFF
TRBJ2-7,many,.,TRBV6-1,TGTGCCAGCAGTGAAGAGGACTGGGACGAGCAGTACTTC,CASSEEDWDEQYF
TRBJ1-2,.,TRBD1,TRBV25-1,TGTGCCCGCTCACAGGCGGGACAGGGAAACTATGGCTACACCTTC,CARSQAGQGNYGYTF